These 27 T cell receptor beta chains originate from one sample sequenced in a study of regulatory T cells in long-lasting Graves disease. To make TCR beta libraries, researchers used iRepertoire HTBI primers and Arm-PCR of CDR3 regions. TCRdb processed the multiplex PCR reads anew with MiXCR; each CDR3 protein has one entry. The table has roughly 430,000 distinct CDR3 sequences, about 16% seen once. Time point here: newly diagnosed GD, antithyroid drugs for less than 3 months. Extracted RNA from PBMCs served as the source of the TCR library. The sample was also reused in another study, on T cells in Graves' hyperthyroidism and ophthalmopathy.

The sample here was peripheral blood mononuclear cells (PBMCs), taken at new diagnosis, from a patient treated with antithyroid drugs. The origin of the receptors is a young woman with Graves disease.

This clonotype showed up just a few times. The junction and the germline gene differ at one end; a read error may be behind it. This chain uses TRBV7-9 with TRBJ2-7; D is uncertain. Per germline, CDR1 SEHNR and CDR2 FQNEAQ (reference sequence). There are 14 residues in the CDR3. CDR3 sequence (DNA): TGTGCCGGCAGCTTCGGCTCTTCGACCTACGAGCAGTACTTC. Its protein is CAGSFGSSTYEQYF.

This clonotype was seen ten or more times. The chain employs TRBV2 and TRBJ2-5; D is perhaps TRBD2 (6 bases). V shed 7 bases and J shed 7 bases, with 28 bases lying between them. Germline V gene lookup returns CDR1 SNHLY and CDR2 FYNNEI. This CDR3 comprises 17 residues. CDR3 loop: CASTLPRGQEGGRTQYF. DNA of the CDR3: TGTGCCAGCACCCTCCCTAGGGGCCAGGAGGGAGGTCGGACCCAGTACTTC.

This clonotype was seen once. V and J are TRBV5-1 and TRBJ2-1; TRBD2 matches 10 bases. Germline V CDR1 and CDR2: SGHRS, YFSETQ. The CDR3 covers 20 residues. The J segment lost 0 bases and the V segment lost 1 base, leaving 13 bases of the junction unmatched. As DNA, the CDR3 is TGCGCCAGCAGCTTGAGGGCTAGCGGGAGCCCGGTGGGCTCCTACAATGAGCAGTTCTTC. Its protein is CASSLRASGSPVGSYNEQFF.

This clonotype has at least ten counts. This rearrangement joins TRBV29-1 to TRBJ2-2, with 10 bases that match TRBD2. The trim removed 4 bases at V and 5 bases at J, leaving 7 bases unmatched. The CDR3 is made up of 15 amino acids. Looked up from germline, CDR1 is SQVTM and CDR2 is ANQGSEA. The CDR3 DNA reads as TGCAGCGTTGGGCTAGCGGGAGAAGGGACCGGGGAGCTGTTTTTT. It encodes CSVGLAGEGTGELFF.

This clonotype was seen repeatedly, ten times or more. The rearrangement joins TRBV14 to TRBJ1-1, with D uncertain. V shed 4 bases and J shed 2 bases, with 8 bases lying between them. This CDR3 has 13 residues. CDR1 is SGHDN, CDR2 FVKESK, per germline. The CDR3 here is CASSPWTNTEAFF. The CDR3 nucleotides are TGTGCCAGCAGCCCCTGGACCAACACTGAAGCTTTCTTT.

Concerning this clonotype: A much larger clone sits a single nucleotide away, making a read error possible. V and J are TRBV4-1 and TRBJ2-3, with 9 bases identical to TRBD1. From germline, CDR1 is MGHRA and CDR2 YSYEKL. The CDR3 runs to 15 residues. The V segment lost 7 bases and the J segment 0 bases; nucleotides outside the gene matches: 5. This chain's CDR3 is CASNRDRDSTDTQYF. In DNA, the CDR3 is TGCGCCAGCAACCGGGACAGGGATAGCACAGATACGCAGTATTTT.

The chain joins TRBV20-1 to TRBJ2-1; D is ambiguous. CDR3 size: 13 residues. Deletions cut 1 base from V and 5 bases from J, with 9 bases between. Germline V gene lookup returns CDR1 DFQATT and CDR2 SNEGSKA (reference sequence). The CDR3 here is CSARVSWNNEQFF. The DNA of the CDR3 is TGCAGTGCTAGAGTGAGCTGGAACAATGAGCAGTTCTTC.

This clonotype appeared many times. This chain connects TRBV28 to TRBJ2-7, with D possibly TRBD1 on 5 matching bases. Per the germline V gene, CDR1 is MDHEN and CDR2 is SYDVKM. Trimming pared 6 bases from V and 2 bases from J, leaving 11 bases between. The length of the CDR3 is 13 residues. CDR3 loop: CASREQGPYEQYF. The DNA for the CDR3 is TGTGCCAGCAGGGAGCAGGGTCCCTACGAGCAGTACTTC.

This clonotype appeared many times. The genes are TRBV6-1 and TRBJ2-1; D is possibly TRBD2 (6 bases). The germline gives CDR1 MNHNS, CDR2 SASEGT. The CDR3 is 14 amino acids. The V end was cut by 5 bases, the J end by 8 bases, with 16 bases between. CDR3 region: CASSRLEGDDEQFF. The DNA of the CDR3 is TGTGCCAGCAGTCGACTAGAAGGAGACGATGAGCAGTTCTTC.

This clonotype was detected only a few times. J is TRBJ2-1 and V is TRBV6-2 or TRBV6-3; D is ambiguous. Looked up from germline, CDR1 is MNHEY and CDR2 is SVGEGT. V was cut by 7 bases and J by 6 bases, with 7 bases left in between. The CDR3 totals 11 residues. CDR3 bases: TGTGCCAGCACCTGGGCCAATGAGCAGTTCTTC. This translates into CASTWANEQFF.

This clonotype was found many times. The J gene is TRBJ1-4, the V gene TRBV18; D gene uncertain. Trimming removed 2 bases from V and 7 bases from J, with 8 bases in between. Germline CDR1 is KGHSH and CDR2 is LQKENI. This CDR3 contains 13 residues. CDR3 nucleotides: TGTGCCAGCTCACCAGCCGTATCTGAAAAACTGTTTTTT. It yields the protein CASSPAVSEKLFF.

This clonotype came up a few times. This sequence joins TRBV6-5 and TRBJ1-1; D remains ambiguous. V was trimmed by 1 base and J by 2 bases, leaving 8 bases between them. The CDR3 covers 14 residues. Germline V gives CDR1 MNHEY, CDR2 SVGAGI. The CDR3 DNA follows: TGTGCCAGCAGTTACTGGCAGACCAACACTGAAGCTTTCTTT. This encodes CASSYWQTNTEAFF.

In this sample, this clonotype turned up many times. The V and J genes are TRBV7-8 and TRBJ2-1; TRBD2 matches 11 bases. Per the germline V gene, CDR1 is SGHVS and CDR2 is FQNEAQ. The CDR3 covers 16 residues. V shed 3 bases and J 8 bases; nucleotides not matched to a gene: 9. Here the CDR3 reads CASSLHRLAGMHEQFF. Here the CDR3 DNA reads TGTGCCAGCAGCTTGCACCGACTAGCGGGAATGCATGAGCAGTTCTTC. The whole variable domain, filled in from reference TRBV7-8 and TRBJ2-1, reads GAGVSQSPRYKVAKRGQDVALRCDPISGHVSLFWYQQALGQGPEFLTYFQNEAQLDKSGLPSDRFFAERPEGSVSTLKIQRTQQEDSAVYLCASSLHRLAGMHEQFFGPGTRLTVL.

This clonotype was detected ten times or more. The chain recombines TRBV2 with TRBJ1-1; D is unresolved. Germline values: CDR1 SNHLY, CDR2 FYNNEI. Trimming cost V 0 bases and J 11 bases, with 7 bases left between them. The CDR3 is 11 amino acids. The CDR3 is CASSEAGIAFF. CDR3 nucleotides: TGTGCCAGCAGTGAAGCAGGGATTGCTTTCTTT.

This clonotype was counted at least ten times. J is TRBJ2-1 and V is TRBV7-9; 13 nucleotides line up with TRBD2. The CDR3 has 16 residues. Germline V gene lookup returns CDR1 SEHNR and CDR2 FQNEAQ (reference sequence). V shed 5 bases, J shed 7 bases, and the junction held 8 bases outside the gene matches. The CDR3 DNA sequence: TGTGCCAGCAGCGGACCCGGGACTAGCGGGGAAAATGAGCAGTTCTTC. Translation: CASSGPGTSGENEQFF.

At least ten counts were recorded for this clonotype. The genes are TRBV7-9 and TRBJ1-1; 7 positions match TRBD1. With V trimmed by 5 bases and J by 0 bases, 15 bases remained unmatched. Germline loops: CDR1 SEHNR, CDR2 FQNEAQ (reference sequence). The CDR3 spans 18 residues. The CDR3 sequence is CASSLGPRDSFMNTEAFF. CDR3 in DNA: TGTGCCAGCAGCCTAGGACCCCGGGACAGCTTTATGAACACTGAAGCTTTCTTT.

The sample holds many counts of this clonotype. The V and J genes are TRBV27 and TRBJ2-1; no firm D call. This CDR3 contains 12 residues. Trimming pared 5 bases from V and 5 bases from J, leaving 7 bases between. Germline V gene lookup returns CDR1 MNHEY and CDR2 SMNVEV (reference sequence). The chain's CDR3 is CASSQANNEQFF. The CDR3 nucleotides are TGTGCCAGCAGTCAGGCGAACAATGAGCAGTTCTTC.

This clonotype was detected many times. The chain links TRBV6-1 to TRBJ1-2; a weak D match, TRBD1 (5 bases). V lost 2 bases, J lost 4 bases, and 14 bases lay in between. Germline V gene data show CDR1 as MNHNS and CDR2 as SASEGT. CDR3 size: 15 residues. This CDR3 reads CASSERGTSLYGYTF. In DNA, the CDR3 is TGTGCCAGCAGTGAACGAGGGACTAGTCTCTATGGCTACACCTTC.

Ten or more counts support this clonotype. The rearrangement joins TRBV20-1 to TRBJ2-1; no firm D call. Germline V gives CDR1 DFQATT, CDR2 SNEGSKA (reference sequence). This CDR3 spans 9 amino acids. Trimming left V 6 bases short and J 15 bases short, with 12 bases between. CDR3 DNA sequence: TGCAGTGCCAAAGACTGGCGGTTCTTC. This sequence encodes CSAKDWRFF.

This clonotype has ten or more counts. The chain has TRBV13 and TRBJ2-1; a weak D match, TRBD1 (5 bases). V shed 8 bases and J shed 3 bases, with 14 bases lying between them. This CDR3 is 14 amino acids long. Germline V gene sequence: CDR1 PRHDT, CDR2 FYEKMQ (reference sequence). CDR3 in DNA: TGTGCCAGCGCCCTGGGGCCCGGCTACAATGAGCAGTTCTTC. This gives the protein CASALGPGYNEQFF.

In its sample, this clonotype was seen once. The chain carries TRBV4-2 and TRBJ2-7, with D tentatively TRBD2 (5 bases). Between the trimmed V and J ends, which lost 4 bases and 3 bases, there was a span of 16 bases. The CDR3 covers 15 residues. Germline-derived CDR1 and CDR2 are LGHNA and YNFKEQ. This CDR3 reads CASSPELVRRYEQYF. Here the CDR3 DNA reads TGTGCCAGCAGCCCTGAACTAGTTCGACGCTACGAGCAGTACTTC.

The CDR3 sequence is CASSIQPIRSRFTDTQYF. The CDR3 DNA reads TGTGCCAGCAGTATCCAACCCATAAGGTCCAGATTCACAGATACGCAGTATTTT. The chain joins TRBV7-3 to TRBJ2-3, with D hard to call. Germline values: CDR1 SGHTA, CDR2 FQGTGA. The CDR3 has 18 amino acids. The V and J ends lost 6 bases and 2 bases respectively, with 24 bases between them.

Many counts were recorded for this clonotype. In nucleotides, the CDR3 is TGTGCCAGCAGCCGGAGGGGAACGACAGATACGCAGTATTTT. It encodes CASSRRGTTDTQYF. J is TRBJ2-3 and V is TRBV13; TRBD2 is a possible D gene (6 bases). The CDR3 is made up of 14 amino acids. Germline lookup yields CDR1 PRHDT and CDR2 FYEKMQ (reference sequence). V lost 5 bases, J lost 3 bases, and 12 bases lay in between.

This clonotype was found many times. The chain joins TRBV30 to TRBJ2-7; 7 nucleotides agree with TRBD1. The CDR3 runs 13 residues. Germline V CDR1 and CDR2: GTSNPN, SVGIG (reference sequence). The V segment lost 6 bases and the J segment 1 base; nucleotides outside the gene matches: 6. CDR3 protein: CACATGWSYEQYF. The DNA of the CDR3 is TGTGCCTGTGCGACAGGGTGGTCCTACGAGCAGTACTTC. The entire variable domain, with the rest obtained from reference TRBV30 and TRBJ2-7, is as follows: SQTIHQWPATLVQPVGSPLSLECTVEGTSNPNLYWYRQAAGRGLQLLFYSVGIGQISSEVPQNLSASRPQDRQFILSSKKLLLSDSGFYLCACATGWSYEQYFGPGTRLTVT.

The sample holds many counts of this clonotype. The chain has TRBV28 and TRBJ1-6; TRBD1 matches at 9 bases. This CDR3 has 15 residues. Germline assignment: CDR1 MDHEN and CDR2 SYDVKM. V shed 4 bases and J 6 bases; nucleotides not matched to a gene: 4. The CDR3 DNA is TGTGCCAGCAGTTCCGGGACAGGGCCTAATTCACCCCTCCACTTT. This encodes CASSSGTGPNSPLHF.

This clonotype was recorded a few times. This chain uses TRBV19 with TRBJ2-7, with D perhaps being TRBD1 or TRBD2 (6 bases each). Germline values: CDR1 LNHDA, CDR2 SQIVND (reference sequence). Deletions cut 1 base from V and 4 bases from J, with 11 bases between. CDR3 size: 14 residues. CDR3 amino acids: CASSIGGGNYEQYF. DNA of the CDR3: TGTGCCAGTAGTATAGGAGGGGGGAATTACGAGCAGTACTTC.

There are many counts of this clonotype. CDR3 nucleotides: TGTGCCAGCAGGGAGGGACATTACGAGCAGTACTTC. Protein sequence: CASREGHYEQYF. The chain recombines TRBV28 with TRBJ2-7; D is perhaps TRBD1 or TRBD2 (6 bases each). The CDR3 covers 12 residues. V lost 6 bases and J lost 4, with 10 bases in between. Germline V CDR1 and CDR2: MDHEN, SYDVKM. Using reference TRBV28 and TRBJ2-7 for the parts outside the CDR3, the full variable domain is DVKVTQSSRYLVKRTGEKVFLECVQDMDHENMFWYRQDPGLGLRLIYFSYDVKMKEKGDIPEGYSVSREKKERFSLILESASTNQTSMYLCASREGHYEQYFGPGTRLTVT.